This TCR beta chain was captured in a study of T cell repertoires in cytomegalovirus infection. Whole-study context: Indications came from public TCR beta signatures; they pointed to CMV infection and to a matching HLA type. General study findings and limits: Using cumulative public TCR beta family frequency, the authors identified those who carried CMV together with the relevant HLA. CMV-specific TCR beta clonotypes restricted by HLA-C dominated the ex vivo response.

J was trimmed by 5 bases and V by 3 bases; bases with no gene match: 12. The CDR3 runs to 16 residues. The V gene's germline CDR1 is SGHTA and CDR2 FQGNSA. TCRdb ran MiXCR on the reads and lists one entry per CDR3 protein. Of 150,000 or so distinct CDR3 sequences in the sample, about 20% were seen once. This clonotype occurred many times. Its antigen is currently unknown. Sequenced input: PBMCs. This chain links TRBV7-2 with TRBJ2-7; 8 nucleotides agree with TRBD2. The clonotype was recovered from a human donor in good health (CMV status not recorded). Some clones in this sample may be carry-over from other donors' samples. CDR3 sequence (DNA): TGTGCCAGCAGCTTTGAAACGGGAGGGTATAGGGACGAGCAGTACTTC. Protein: CASSFETGGYRDEQYF. The full variable domain, in which reference TRBV7-2 and TRBJ2-7 provide the parts outside the CDR3, is GAGVSQSPSNKVTEKGKDVELRCDPISGHTALYWYRQSLGQGLEFLIYFQGNSAPDKSGLPSDRFSAERTGGSVSTLTIQRTQQEDSAVYLCASSFETGGYRDEQYFGPGTRLTVT.